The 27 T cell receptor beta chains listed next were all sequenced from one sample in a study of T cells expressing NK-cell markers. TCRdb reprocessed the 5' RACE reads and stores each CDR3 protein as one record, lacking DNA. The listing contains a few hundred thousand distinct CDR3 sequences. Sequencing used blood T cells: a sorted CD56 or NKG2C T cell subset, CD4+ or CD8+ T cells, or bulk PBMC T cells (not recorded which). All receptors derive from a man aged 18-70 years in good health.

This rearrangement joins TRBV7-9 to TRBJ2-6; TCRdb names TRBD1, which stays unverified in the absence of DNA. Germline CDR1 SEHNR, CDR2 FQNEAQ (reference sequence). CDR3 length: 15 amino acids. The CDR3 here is CASSTRQGGANVLTF.

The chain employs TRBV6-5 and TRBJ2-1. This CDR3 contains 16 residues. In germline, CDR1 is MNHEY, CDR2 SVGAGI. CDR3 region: CASSYSRLMRYNEQFF.

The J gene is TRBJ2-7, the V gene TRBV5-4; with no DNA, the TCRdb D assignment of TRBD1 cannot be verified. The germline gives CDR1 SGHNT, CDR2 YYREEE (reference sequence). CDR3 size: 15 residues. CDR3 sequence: CASSLLDREGSLKYF.

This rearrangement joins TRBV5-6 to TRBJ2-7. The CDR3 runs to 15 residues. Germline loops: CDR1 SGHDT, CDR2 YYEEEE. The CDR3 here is CASSLGWGRSYEQYF. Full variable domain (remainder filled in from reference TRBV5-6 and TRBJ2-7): DAGVTQSPTHLIKTRGQQVTLRCSPKSGHDTVSWYQQALGQGPQFIFQYYEEEERQRGNFPDRFSGHQFPNYSSELNVNALLLGDSALYLCASSLGWGRSYEQYFGPGTRLTVT.

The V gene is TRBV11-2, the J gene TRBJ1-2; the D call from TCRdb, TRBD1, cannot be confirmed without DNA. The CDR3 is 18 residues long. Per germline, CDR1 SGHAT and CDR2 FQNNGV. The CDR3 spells CASSQSATGTGGALGYTF.

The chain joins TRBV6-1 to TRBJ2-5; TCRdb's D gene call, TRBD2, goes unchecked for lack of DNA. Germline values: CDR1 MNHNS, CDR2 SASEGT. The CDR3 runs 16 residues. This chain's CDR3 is CASSRPSGGPEETQYF.

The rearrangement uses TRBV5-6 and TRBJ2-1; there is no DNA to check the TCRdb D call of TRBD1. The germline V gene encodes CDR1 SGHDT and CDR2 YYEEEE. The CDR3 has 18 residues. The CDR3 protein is CASSFREGVYNAGNEQFF.

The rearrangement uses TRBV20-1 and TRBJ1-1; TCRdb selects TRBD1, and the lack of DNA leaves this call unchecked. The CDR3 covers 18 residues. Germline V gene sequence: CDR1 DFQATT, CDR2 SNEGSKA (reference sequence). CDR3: CSARGSVVRGPMNTEAFF.

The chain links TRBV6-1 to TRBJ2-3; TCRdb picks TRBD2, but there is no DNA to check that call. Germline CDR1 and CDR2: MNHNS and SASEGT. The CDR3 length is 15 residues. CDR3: CASSPPGGLADTQYF.

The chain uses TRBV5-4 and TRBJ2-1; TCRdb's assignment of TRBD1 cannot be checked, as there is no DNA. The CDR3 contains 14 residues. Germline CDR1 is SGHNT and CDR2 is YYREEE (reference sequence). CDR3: CASSLMDRDNEQFF.

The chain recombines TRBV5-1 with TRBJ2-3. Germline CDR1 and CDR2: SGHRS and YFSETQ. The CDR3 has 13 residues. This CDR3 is CASRPNWGDTQYF.

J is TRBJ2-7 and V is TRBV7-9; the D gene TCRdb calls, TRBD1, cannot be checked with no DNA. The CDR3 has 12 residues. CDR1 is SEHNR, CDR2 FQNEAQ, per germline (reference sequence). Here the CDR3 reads CASSLVLGAQYF.

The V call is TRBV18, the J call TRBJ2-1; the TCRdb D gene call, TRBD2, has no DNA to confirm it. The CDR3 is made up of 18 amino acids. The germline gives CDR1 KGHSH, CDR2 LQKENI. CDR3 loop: CASSSRYLRTSLGNEQFF.

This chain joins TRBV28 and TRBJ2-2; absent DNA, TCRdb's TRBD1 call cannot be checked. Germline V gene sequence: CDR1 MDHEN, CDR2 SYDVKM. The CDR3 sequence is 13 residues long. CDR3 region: CASGGQATGELFF.

This chain's CDR3 is CASSLRGQGAFTGELFF. This sequence joins TRBV7-9 and TRBJ2-2; the TCRdb D gene call, TRBD1, has no DNA to confirm it. This CDR3 is built from 17 residues. The germline V gene has CDR1 SEHNR and CDR2 FQNEAQ (reference sequence).

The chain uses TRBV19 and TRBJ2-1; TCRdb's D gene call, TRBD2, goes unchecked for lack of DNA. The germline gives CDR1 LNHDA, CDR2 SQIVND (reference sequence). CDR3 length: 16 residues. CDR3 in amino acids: CASTRTSAGGNNEQFF.

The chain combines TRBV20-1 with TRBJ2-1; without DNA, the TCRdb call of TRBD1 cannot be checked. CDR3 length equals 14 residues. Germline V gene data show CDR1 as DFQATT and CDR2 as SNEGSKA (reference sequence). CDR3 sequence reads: CSATRQRGNNEQFF.

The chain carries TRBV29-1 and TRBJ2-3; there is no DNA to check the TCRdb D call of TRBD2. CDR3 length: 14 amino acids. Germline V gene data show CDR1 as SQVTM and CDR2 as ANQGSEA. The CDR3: CSVASRGATDTQYF.

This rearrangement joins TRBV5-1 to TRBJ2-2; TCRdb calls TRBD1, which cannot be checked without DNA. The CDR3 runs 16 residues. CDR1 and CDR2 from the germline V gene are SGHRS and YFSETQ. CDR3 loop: CASSNRQGARTGELFF.

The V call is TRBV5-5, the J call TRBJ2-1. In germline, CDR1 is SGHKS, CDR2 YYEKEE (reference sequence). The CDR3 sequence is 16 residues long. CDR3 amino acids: CASSRHAIIEDNEQFF.

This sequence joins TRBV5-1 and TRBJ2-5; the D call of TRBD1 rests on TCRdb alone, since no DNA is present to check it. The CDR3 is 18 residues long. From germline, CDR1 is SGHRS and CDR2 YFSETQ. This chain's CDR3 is CASSPQRGAPSYQETQYF.

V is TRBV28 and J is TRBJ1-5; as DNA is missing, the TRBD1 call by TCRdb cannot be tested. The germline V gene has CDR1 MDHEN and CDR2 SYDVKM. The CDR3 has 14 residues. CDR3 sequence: CASSTTGKNQPQHF.

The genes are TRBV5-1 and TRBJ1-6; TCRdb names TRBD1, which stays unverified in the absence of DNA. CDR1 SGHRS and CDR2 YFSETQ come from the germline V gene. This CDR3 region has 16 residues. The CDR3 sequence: CASRYSGTVRNSPLHF.

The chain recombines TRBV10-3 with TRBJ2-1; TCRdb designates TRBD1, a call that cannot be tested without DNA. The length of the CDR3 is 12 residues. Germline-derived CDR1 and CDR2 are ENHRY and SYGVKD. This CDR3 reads CASRTAYNEQFF.

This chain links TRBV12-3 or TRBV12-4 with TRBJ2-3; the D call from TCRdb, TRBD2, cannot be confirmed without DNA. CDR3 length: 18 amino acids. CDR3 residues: CASSFPVGSGGYTDTQYF.

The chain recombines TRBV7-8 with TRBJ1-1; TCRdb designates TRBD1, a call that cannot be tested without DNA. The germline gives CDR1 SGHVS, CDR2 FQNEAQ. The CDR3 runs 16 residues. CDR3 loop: CASSLVWQGVLTEAFF.

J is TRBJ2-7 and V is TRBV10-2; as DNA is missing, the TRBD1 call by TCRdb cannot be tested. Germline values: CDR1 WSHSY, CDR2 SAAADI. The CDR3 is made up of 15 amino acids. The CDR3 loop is CASSDGSGADYEQYF.